Listed here are 25 T cell receptor beta chains from one sample, sequenced in a study of shared clonotypes between healthy human individuals. TCRdb's table, derived via immunoSEQ multiplex PCR, lists solely in-frame clones and lacks some. Of approximately 400,000 clones in the sample, 96% were seen once. Input material: memory CD8+ T cells sorted from blood. Subset noted: CD45RO+ cells pooled with CCR7-negative TemRA cells. The receptors were gathered from a man aged 25 to 40 in good health.

The chain uses TRBV5-1 and TRBJ1-1, with TRBD1 as a possible D gene (6 bases). Looked up from germline, CDR1 is SGHRS and CDR2 is YFSETQ. V was cut by 2 bases and J by 3 bases, with 14 bases left in between. CDR3 length: 15 residues. The CDR3 bases are TGCGCCAGCAGCTTACCAAGGGGGAGGGACACTGAAGCTTTCTTT. The encoded protein is CASSLPRGRDTEAFF.

The chain joins TRBV27 to TRBJ2-7; 14 bases are a match to TRBD2. Germline V CDR1 and CDR2: MNHEY, SMNVEV (reference sequence). The CDR3 totals 19 residues. V lost 3 bases to trimming and J lost 3 bases; unmatched junction nucleotides: 13. The CDR3 loop reads CASSFLTGTSGSIGYEQYF. The CDR3 DNA reads as TGTGCCAGCAGTTTCTTAACCGGGACTAGCGGGAGTATCGGCTACGAGCAGTACTTC.

The DNA of the CDR3 is TGTGCCAGCAGCTTCCCCGAAAACTATGGCTACACCTTC. This codes for CASSFPENYGYTF. The V gene is TRBV5-4, the J gene TRBJ1-2; unclear D gene. The CDR3 covers 13 residues. CDR1 is SGHNT and CDR2 is YYREEE in the germline V gene (reference sequence). Trimming stripped 2 bases from V and 2 bases from J, with 7 bases between.

The chain is built from TRBV6-1 and TRBJ1-2, with D possibly TRBD1 on 5 matching bases. CDR3 length equals 15 residues. Germline CDR1 MNHNS, CDR2 SASEGT. Deletions cut 6 bases from V and 5 bases from J, with 19 bases between. For the CDR3, the DNA is TGTGCCAGCAGGAAGGGGTGGCAGGGAGTTTATGGCTACACCTTC. Encoded protein: CASRKGWQGVYGYTF.

This rearrangement joins TRBV7-8 to TRBJ2-3; 7 bases agree with TRBD2. Germline CDR1 is SGHVS and CDR2 is FQNEAQ. Trimming took 8 bases from V and 1 from J; bases not matched to a gene: 9. CDR3 length: 15 residues. CDR3 in DNA: TGTGCCAGCCTTCGAGCGGGGAGGGGCACAGATACGCAGTATTTT. Translating it yields CASLRAGRGTDTQYF.

The chain carries TRBV28 and TRBJ2-7; D is unresolved. CDR1 is MDHEN and CDR2 is SYDVKM in the germline V gene. The CDR3 loop spans 12 amino acids. V dropped 10 bases and J dropped 2 bases, with 12 bases sitting between them. CDR3 sequence (DNA): TGTGCCACCCAGCGAACCCCCTACGAGCAGTACTTC. Translating gives CATQRTPYEQYF.

V is TRBV6-6 and J is TRBJ2-3; 8 bases line up with TRBD1. CDR1 is MNHNY and CDR2 is SVGAGI in the germline V gene (reference sequence). V was pared by 5 bases and J by 1 base, with 2 bases of the junction left unmatched. The CDR3 loop spans 14 amino acids. The CDR3 region is CASSNRGGTDTQYF. Written as DNA, the CDR3 is TGTGCCAGCAGTAACAGGGGGGGCACAGATACGCAGTATTTT.

This clone appeared once. This rearrangement joins TRBV6-1 to TRBJ1-5; D unresolved. This CDR3 has 16 residues. Trimming removed 3 bases from V and 2 bases from J, with 14 bases in between. The germline V gene has CDR1 MNHNS and CDR2 SASEGT. The CDR3, as DNA: TGTGCCAGCAGTGATTTCTATTTTCAGGGCAATCAGCCCCAGCATTTT. Translation: CASSDFYFQGNQPQHF.

Note on this clone: Additional DNA sequences in this sample encode the identical CDR3. The CDR3 protein is CASSYGLAGDTQYF. CDR3 coding DNA: TGTGCCAGCAGTTACGGACTAGCGGGAGATACGCAGTATTTT. The genes are TRBV6-5 and TRBJ2-3; 11 nucleotides line up with TRBD2. CDR1 and CDR2 (germline): MNHEY, SVGAGI. The CDR3 loop spans 14 amino acids. V lost 2 bases and J lost 5; bases outside the gene matches: 0.

V gene TRBV28 combines with J gene TRBJ2-7; 7 bases line up with TRBD1. Trimming took 8 bases from V and 3 from J; bases not matched to a gene: 1. The CDR3 contains 11 residues. Germline V gene lookup returns CDR1 MDHEN and CDR2 SYDVKM. The CDR3 DNA reads TGTGCCAGCCGACAGGGCTACGAGCAGTACTTC. As protein: CASRQGYEQYF.

The chain carries TRBV5-1 and TRBJ2-1; possibly TRBD1 or TRBD2 for D (5 bases each). CDR3 length equals 16 residues. V was pared by 2 bases and J by 5 bases, with 17 bases between. Germline loops: CDR1 SGHRS, CDR2 YFSETQ. The DNA for the CDR3 is TGCGCCAGCAGCTTAACCGGGACCGACACAAACAATGAGCAGTTCTTC. Protein: CASSLTGTDTNNEQFF.

The rearrangement uses TRBV6-5 and TRBJ1-6; 7 bases map to TRBD1. J gave up 7 bases and V 6 bases, and 6 bases lay outside the gene matches. The CDR3 extends over 14 amino acids. Germline V lookup: CDR1 MNHEY, CDR2 SVGAGI. The CDR3: CASSRAGGNSPLHF. In DNA form, the CDR3 reads TGTGCCAGCAGCCGAGCAGGGGGGAATTCACCCCTCCACTTT.

This chain connects TRBV4-2 to TRBJ1-1; the D gene is possibly TRBD1 (6 bases). Per germline, CDR1 LGHNA and CDR2 YNFKEQ. The CDR3 consists of 16 residues. Trimming shortened V by 1 base and J by 5 bases, and 17 bases separated the two germline ends. The CDR3, as DNA: TGTGCCAGCAGCCAAGCACAGGGAACCTTAGAGACTGAAGCTTTCTTT. Its protein product is CASSQAQGTLETEAFF.

This clone was detected only once. Other DNA variants within this sample encode the same CDR3. This sequence joins TRBV4-1 and TRBJ2-5; D might be TRBD1 (5 bases). Germline-derived CDR1 and CDR2 are MGHRA and YSYEKL. The V and J ends lost 1 base and 2 bases respectively, with 5 bases between them. This CDR3 is 13 amino acids long. The CDR3 region is CASSQGQQETQYF. CDR3 sequence (DNA): TGCGCCAGCAGCCAAGGACAGCAAGAGACCCAGTACTTC.

The chain couples TRBV7-9 to TRBJ2-7, with a weak D call TRBD2 (5 bases). This CDR3 comprises 13 residues. Germline CDR1 reads SEHNR; CDR2 reads FQNEAQ (reference sequence). V lost 3 bases and J lost 5, with 11 bases in between. The CDR3 loop is CASSLRVRDEQYF. CDR3 coding DNA: TGTGCCAGCAGCTTGAGGGTCCGGGACGAGCAGTACTTC. The whole variable domain, remainder taken from reference TRBV7-9 and TRBJ2-7, is DTGVSQNPRHKITKRGQNVTFRCDPISEHNRLYWYRQTLGQGPEFLTYFQNEAQLEKSRLLSDRFSAERPKGSFSTLEIQRTEQGDSAMYLCASSLRVRDEQYFGPGTRLTVT.

This chain uses TRBV28 with TRBJ2-7; D is undetermined. V was shortened by 8 bases and J by 6 bases, with 20 bases between the two germline ends. This CDR3 spans 14 amino acids. The germline CDR1 and CDR2 sequences are MDHEN and SYDVKM. The CDR3 loop is CASLRSNWNGEQYF. CDR3 bases: TGTGCCAGCCTCCGATCTAACTGGAATGGCGAGCAGTACTTC. The full variable domain, in which reference TRBV28 and TRBJ2-7 provide the parts outside the CDR3, is DVKVTQSSRYLVKRTGEKVFLECVQDMDHENMFWYRQDPGLGLRLIYFSYDVKMKEKGDIPEGYSVSREKKERFSLILESASTNQTSMYLCASLRSNWNGEQYFGPGTRLTVT.

The chain joins TRBV7-9 to TRBJ2-7; 9 bases align to TRBD1. Germline values: CDR1 SEHNR, CDR2 FQNEAQ (reference sequence). V was pared by 5 bases and J by 2 bases, with 16 bases of the junction left unmatched. The length of the CDR3 is 18 residues. The CDR3 spells CASSVPGTGFTVTYEQYF. The CDR3 nucleotides are TGTGCCAGCAGCGTCCCCGGGACAGGGTTTACCGTCACCTACGAGCAGTACTTC. The whole variable domain, remainder taken from reference TRBV7-9 and TRBJ2-7, is DTGVSQNPRHKITKRGQNVTFRCDPISEHNRLYWYRQTLGQGPEFLTYFQNEAQLEKSRLLSDRFSAERPKGSFSTLEIQRTEQGDSAMYLCASSVPGTGFTVTYEQYFGPGTRLTVT.

The rearrangement joins TRBV12-5 to TRBJ2-1, with 8 nucleotides matching TRBD2. CDR3 length: 18 amino acids. Germline values: CDR1 LGHNT, CDR2 FRNRAP. V dropped 0 bases and J dropped 3; count of bases not matched to a gene: 10. Here the CDR3 reads CASGLVPGWREVYNEQFF. The DNA for the CDR3 is TGTGCTAGTGGTTTGGTACCGGGTTGGCGGGAGGTCTACAATGAGCAGTTCTTC.

This clone was recorded once. The DNA is left out, because the CDR3 cannot be placed on it with certainty; the CDR3 is given as TCRdb lists it. The chain is built from TRBV28 and TRBJ1-2; TRBD1, the table's D call, was not compared with the DNA. A total of 15 residues make up the CDR3, ends included. The germline CDR1 and CDR2 sequences are MDHEN and SYDVKM. CDR3 protein: CASSSSGTGGYGYTF.

This chain links TRBV11-2 with TRBJ2-3; TRBD2 agrees at 12 bases. V was pared by 3 bases and J by 4 bases, with 14 bases of the junction left unmatched. Germline lookup yields CDR1 SGHAT and CDR2 FQNNGV. This CDR3 is built from 19 residues. CDR3 loop: CASSFHHLGLAGKSDTQYF. CDR3 sequence (DNA): TGTGCCAGCAGCTTCCACCACCTTGGACTAGCGGGAAAGTCAGATACGCAGTATTTT.

This chain links TRBV7-3 with TRBJ2-3, with a weak D call TRBD2 (6 bases). The CDR3 contains 14 residues. V gave up 5 bases and J gave up 2 bases, with 11 bases separating them. Germline V lookup: CDR1 SGHTA, CDR2 FQGTGA. The CDR3 reads CASSPRGNTDTQYF. The DNA for the CDR3 is TGTGCCAGCAGCCCCCGGGGGAACACAGATACGCAGTATTTT.

Comments on this clone: The sample has other DNA sequences that encode this CDR3 too. This rearrangement joins TRBV29-1 to TRBJ1-4; D unclear. The germline V gene encodes CDR1 SQVTM and CDR2 ANQGSEA. The V and J ends lost 1 base and 5 bases respectively, with 5 bases between them. The CDR3 has 12 amino acids. CDR3 protein: CSVEGGNEKLFF. Here the CDR3 DNA reads TGCAGCGTTGAAGGCGGCAATGAAAAACTGTTTTTT.

The rearrangement links TRBV6-5 to TRBJ2-7, with D possibly being TRBD2 (5 bases). Germline assignment: CDR1 MNHEY and CDR2 SVGAGI. The V end was cut by 3 bases, the J end by 2 bases, with 11 bases between. The length of the CDR3 is 14 residues. CDR3 nucleotide sequence: TGTGCCAGCAGTTATGGGAGTTCGGCCTACGAGCAGTACTTC. It translates to CASSYGSSAYEQYF.

The chain carries TRBV2 and TRBJ1-2, with a tentative D call TRBD1 (6 bases). With 4 bases removed from V and 0 bases from J, the gap between germline ends came to 6 bases. The CDR3 extends over 13 amino acids. Germline CDR1 reads SNHLY; CDR2 reads FYNNEI. The CDR3 coding sequence is TGTGCCAGCAGTGGGACAGCTAACTATGGCTACACCTTC. It codes for CASSGTANYGYTF.

J is TRBJ1-6 and V is TRBV18; D unclear. V shed 1 base and J shed 3 bases, with 4 bases lying between them. The CDR3 totals 14 residues. The germline V gene encodes CDR1 KGHSH and CDR2 LQKENI. The CDR3 reads CASSPLGYNSPLHF. The CDR3 DNA is TGTGCCAGCTCACCACTTGGCTATAATTCACCCCTCCACTTT.